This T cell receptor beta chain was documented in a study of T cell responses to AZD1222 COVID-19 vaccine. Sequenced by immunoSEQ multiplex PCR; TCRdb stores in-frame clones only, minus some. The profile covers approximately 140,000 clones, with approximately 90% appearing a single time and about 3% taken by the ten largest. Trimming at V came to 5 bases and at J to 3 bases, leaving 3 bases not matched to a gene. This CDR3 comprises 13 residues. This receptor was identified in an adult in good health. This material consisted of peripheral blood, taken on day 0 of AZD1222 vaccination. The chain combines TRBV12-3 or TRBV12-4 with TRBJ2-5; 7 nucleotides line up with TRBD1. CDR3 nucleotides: TGTGCCAGCAGTGGACAGGCCGAAGAGACCCAGTACTTC. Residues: CASSGQAEETQYF.